This T cell receptor beta chain was obtained from a study of blood T cell repertoires in COVID-19. This clone has a single count. Original processing methods: Quantification of nucleated cells was approximated via reference gene primer amplification. Using immunoSEQ multiplex PCR, the repertoire was profiled, and TCRdb retains in-frame clones only, with some absent. That table furnishes V, J and clone size, whereas the DNA furnished D and trimming. The sample carries roughly 80,000 clones, 60% to 80% recorded once. Germline-derived CDR1 and CDR2 are LNHDA and SQIVND (reference sequence). V lost 5 bases and J lost 1; bases outside the gene matches: 6. The CDR3 runs to 15 residues.

This chain connects TRBV19 to TRBJ1-1, with 8 bases matching TRBD1. The sequence derives from a human donor in a cohort sampled during active COVID-19. What was sequenced was peripheral blood. The CDR3, as DNA: TGTGCCAGTAGTTCAGCCGGGACAGGGAACACTGAAGCTTTCTTT. This codes for CASSSAGTGNTEAFF.